What follows are 9 T cell receptor beta chains derived from one specimen sequenced in a study of read filtering for tumor transcriptome and immune sequencing. The library was built from approximately 400 ng RNA with molecular barcoded adaptors for alpha/delta and beta/gamma chains. One entry per CDR3 protein, called by TCRdb with MiXCR from the reads. The table lists 20,000 to 25,000 distinct CDR3 sequences, 20% of them singletons, with roughly 15% in the top ten. The sample was a population of CD138-negative cells sorted from bone marrow. The source is a donor aged 40 or older with multiple myeloma.

Remarks on this clonotype: Just one base apart from a much larger clone, this may be a read error. This sequence joins TRBV7-3 and TRBJ1-1; D may be TRBD1 (6 bases). With 5 bases removed from V and 1 base from J, the gap between germline ends came to 14 bases. There are 15 residues in the CDR3. Germline V gene sequence: CDR1 SGHTA, CDR2 FQGTGA. As DNA, the CDR3 is TGTGCCAGCAGCATATTGGGGGCAGGGAACACTGAAGCTTTCTTT. Encoded protein: CASSILGAGNTEAFF.

The chain is built from TRBV5-4 and TRBJ2-6; 11 bases are shared with TRBD2. V shed 5 bases, J shed 0 bases, and the junction held 4 bases outside the gene matches. CDR1 and CDR2 from the germline V gene are SGHNT and YYREEE (reference sequence). This CDR3 has 17 amino acids. The CDR3 DNA follows: TGTGCCAGCAGATCTCTAGCGGGAGGCTCTGGGGCCAACGTCCTGACTTTC. It is translated as CASRSLAGGSGANVLTF.

This clonotype was counted many times. This chain connects TRBV4-1 to TRBJ1-6; a possible D gene is TRBD1 (6 bases). The V end was cut by 0 bases, the J end by 6 bases, with 18 bases between. The CDR3 spans 18 residues. Germline V lookup: CDR1 MGHRA, CDR2 YSYEKL. The CDR3 region is CASSQDRGRGGVNSPLHF. Here the CDR3 DNA reads TGCGCCAGCAGCCAAGATAGGGGGAGGGGGGGAGTTAATTCACCCCTCCACTTT.

This clonotype was seen many times. The J gene is TRBJ1-6, the V gene TRBV20-1; no reliable D call. This CDR3 is 14 amino acids long. Between the trimmed V and J ends, which lost 0 bases and 5 bases, there was a span of 8 bases. The germline V gene has CDR1 DFQATT and CDR2 SNEGSKA (reference sequence). CDR3 protein: CSAREGLNNSPLHF. The CDR3 DNA is TGCAGTGCTAGAGAAGGCCTGAATAATTCACCCCTCCACTTT.

This clonotype was detected many times. The gene calls are TRBV19 and TRBJ2-2, with 9 bases that match TRBD1. The J segment lost 7 bases and the V segment lost 4 bases, leaving 13 bases of the junction unmatched. The CDR3 is 17 amino acids. CDR1 and CDR2 (germline): LNHDA, SQIVND (reference sequence). The CDR3 is CASSNNRGLGVVGELFF. CDR3 DNA sequence: TGTGCCAGTAGTAACAACAGGGGGCTGGGAGTTGTCGGGGAGCTGTTTTTT.

The chain links TRBV2 to TRBJ2-1, with D perhaps assigned TRBD1 or TRBD2 (5 bases each). This CDR3 contains 13 residues. Germline CDR1 SNHLY, CDR2 FYNNEI. The V end was cut by 8 bases, the J end by 5 bases, with 13 bases between. CDR3 DNA sequence: TGTGCCAGCTCGGACGGGACCCACAATGAGCAGTTCTTC. Translation gives CASSDGTHNEQFF.

Comment on this clonotype: An end of the junction differs from the germline gene, which may be a read error. V usage is TRBV18 and J usage is TRBJ1-1; D perhaps matches TRBD1 (6 bases). Germline lookup yields CDR1 KGHSH and CDR2 LQKENI. The CDR3 totals 16 residues. CDR3: CASSPTGRNMNTGAFF. The CDR3 nucleotides read TGTGCCAGCTCACCAACAGGGCGGAATATGAACACTGGAGCTTTCTTT.

Of note for this clonotype: A read error is the likely source, as a far larger clone sits one nucleotide away. This chain connects TRBV7-2 to TRBJ2-1; TRBD1 is a possible D gene (5 bases). Per the germline V gene, CDR1 is SGHTA and CDR2 is FQGNSA. This CDR3 contains 15 residues. The CDR3 loop is CASSSDLTVYNEQLF. The CDR3 bases are TGTGCCAGCAGCTCCGACCTGACAGTCTACAATGAGCAGCTCTTC.

The chain links TRBV5-1 to TRBJ2-3, with D perhaps TRBD1 (6 bases). The germline gives CDR1 SGHRS, CDR2 YFSETQ. Between the trimmed V and J ends, which lost 6 bases and 2 bases, there was a span of 16 bases. The CDR3 contains 15 residues. The CDR3 loop is CASNPRTASTDTQYF. The CDR3 nucleotides read TGCGCCAGCAACCCTCGGACAGCCTCCACAGATACGCAGTATTTT.